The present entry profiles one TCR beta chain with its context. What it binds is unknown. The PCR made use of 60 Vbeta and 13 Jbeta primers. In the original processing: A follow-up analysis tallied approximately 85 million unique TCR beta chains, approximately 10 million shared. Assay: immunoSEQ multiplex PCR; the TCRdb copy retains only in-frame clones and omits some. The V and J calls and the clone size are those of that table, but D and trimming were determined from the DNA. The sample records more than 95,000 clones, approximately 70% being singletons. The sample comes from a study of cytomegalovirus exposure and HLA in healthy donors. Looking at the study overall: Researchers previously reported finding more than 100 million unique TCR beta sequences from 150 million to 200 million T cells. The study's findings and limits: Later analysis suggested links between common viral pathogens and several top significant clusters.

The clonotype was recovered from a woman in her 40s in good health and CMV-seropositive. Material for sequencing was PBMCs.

CDR3 loop: CASSSTSRGPTGYGNEQFF. The CDR3 DNA is TGTGCCAGCAGCTCGACATCTAGGGGCCCCACAGGGTATGGCAATGAGCAGTTCTTC. The gene calls are TRBV7-9 and TRBJ2-1; a weak D match, TRBD1 (6 bases). The CDR3 has 19 residues. Trimming removed 4 bases at V and 6 bases at J, with 28 bases between. Germline CDR1 is SEHNR and CDR2 is FQNEAQ (reference sequence).